This T cell receptor (beta chain) appears in the sequencing data of a study of T-cell memory formation after mild COVID-19. Constant-segment primers were used for 5'RACE, and the resulting TCR alpha and TCR beta cDNA libraries carried sample barcodes and UMIs. One entry per CDR3 protein results from TCRdb running MiXCR on the 5' RACE reads. Of roughly 200,000 distinct CDR3 sequences listed, approximately 20% are singletons. CDR1 and CDR2 (germline): MNHEY, SVGAGI. With 0 bases removed from V and 4 bases from J, the gap between germline ends came to 6 bases. The CDR3 runs 13 residues. Sequencing was carried out using PBMCs or a T cell subset sorted from them (not recorded which). The TCR was taken from an adult woman who had mild COVID-19 (a few samples of this study predate the infection). Cell type and time point are not known. The rearrangement uses TRBV6-5 and TRBJ1-2; D remains unclear. The CDR3 sequence is CASSYSIGYGYTF. DNA for the CDR3: TGTGCCAGCAGTTACTCCATCGGCTATGGCTACACCTTC.